This TCR beta chain was sequenced during a study of regulatory T cells in long-lasting Graves disease. iRepertoire HTBI primers and Arm-PCR of CDR3 regions built TCR beta libraries. A single record per CDR3 protein comes from TCRdb applying MiXCR to the multiplex PCR reads. The sample has under 700,000 distinct CDR3 sequences; about 16% are singletons. The germline V and J ends were trimmed by 5 bases and 4 bases, with 15 bases remaining between them. This CDR3 spans 14 amino acids. Germline values: CDR1 SEHNR, CDR2 FQNEAQ (reference sequence). Time point given: newly diagnosed GD, antithyroid drugs for less than 3 months. TCR sequences were obtained from RNA taken from PBMCs. This sample was also put to use in a study of T cells in Graves' hyperthyroidism and ophthalmopathy. Turning to that study: Ophthalmopathy, as predicted by the model, came a median about six months after the prediction.

The TCR sequence derives from a woman aged 35-60 years with Graves disease. V gene TRBV7-9 combines with J gene TRBJ2-7; D remains ambiguous. The sample in question was peripheral blood mononuclear cells (PBMCs), obtained at new diagnosis, from a patient treated with antithyroid drugs. The CDR3: CASSPRSQGYEQYF. The CDR3 DNA reads TGTGCCAGCAGCCCCAGGTCACAAGGATACGAGCAGTACTTC.